The entry below describes one T cell receptor (beta chain). The antigen it binds to is not known. No per-base quality is available; no much larger clone lies one base away. The cysteine opens and the phenylalanine closes a CDR3 of 14 amino acids. Kept here is only the CDR3 DNA, which spans 42 bases and is read in frame from base 1. V is shortened by 7 bases, J by 6 bases, and the region joining them spans 19 bases. From a lookup of the germline V gene, CDR1 and CDR2 are MNHNS and SASEGT. To prepare the library, PCR was applied. At the Johns Hopkins FTIC core, DNA from the cultured CD4+ T cells underwent TCR sequencing with the Oncomine TCR Beta short-read assay. Genomic DNA was extracted from the cultured CD4+ T cells with the QIAamp micro DNA kit. Oncomine TCR Beta libraries from cultured CD4+ T cells were pooled using unique dual indexes and sequenced on an Illumina iSeq 100. The source study handled its data this way. Non-productive sequences were filtered out, and CDR3s that did not start with C, did not end with F or W, or were shorter than 7 amino acids were discarded. The MANAFEST web application was used to identify antigen-specific clonotypes by comparing peptide-stimulated wells against reference wells and other culture wells. Positive clones required FDR below 0.05, an odds ratio above 5, and productive frequency above 0.1% in at least two of three replicate wells. Clonotypes that were significantly expanded in both SARS-CoV-2 spike wells and at least one common cold coronavirus spike condition were defined as cross-reactive. CDR3 homology was assessed with Levenshtein distances (stringdist) and unrooted phylogenetic trees (ape) in R version 3.6.1. TCRdb reworked the public reads: Q25 trimming with fastp, MiXCR clone assembly, productive beta chains retained. Duplicate CDR3 protein sequences are folded into a single record with the most common DNA and genes. For this entry, the V and J calls and clone size follow TCRdb and not the study's own pipeline. The sample table shows about 7,000 distinct CDR3 sequences, and roughly a third are seen once. The ten most abundant clones make up around 26% of the sample.

This entry belongs to a study of vaccination and CD4 T cells after COVID-19 (dated 2022 in TCRdb). Regarding the research as a whole: Six males and four females were included in the convalescent cohort, with two Hispanic individuals, seven Caucasians, two Asians and one multiracial person represented. Participants received two doses of either the Pfizer-BioNTech BNT162b2 vaccine (n=8) or the Moderna mRNA-1273 vaccine (n=2). Post-COVID blood samples from convalescent patients were collected a median of roughly 100 days after diagnosis, with a range of 35 to 161 days. Post-vaccine blood samples were collected a median of approximately eleven weeks after the second vaccine dose, ranging from about 13 to 250 days. Culture stimuli were overlapping spike peptide pools from SARS-CoV-2 and from the common cold coronaviruses HCoV-NL63, HCoV-OC43 and HCoV-229E. Control cultures used a CEFX viral epitope pool as positive control, an HIV-1 Nef peptide pool as negative control, or no peptide. The spike-specific CD4+ TCR repertoire was compared before and after mRNA vaccination in around ten COVID-19 convalescent patients and a few infection-naive healthy vaccine recipients. In an earlier paper using these donors, memory CD4+ T cell crossreactivity between SARS-CoV-2 and common cold coronavirus spike proteins was assessed at the TCR clonotype level.

What the treatment or condition label conveys for this sample: roughly 10-day PBMC culture with coronavirus spike peptide pools or control peptides (ViraFEST assay). CD4+ T cells from unexposed donors were collected before the COVID-19 pandemic (2011-2018). The ViraFEST assay was used in the study, in which antigen-specific T cells were expanded with peptide pools and expanded clonotypes were subsequently identified by TCR sequencing. Each well held 2 million to 2.5 million PBMCs cultured with roughly 10 ug/ml peptide pools in IMDM containing around 5.5% human AB serum and roughly 10 IU/ml IL-2. Half of the culture medium was replaced with fresh IL-2-containing medium on days 3 and 7. Once the cells had been in culture for roughly 11 days, the EasySep CD4+ T cell isolation kit was used to isolate CD4+ T cells by negative selection. Unexposed donor CD4+ T cells were tested for reactivity to SARS-CoV-2 S and N and four common cold coronavirus spike pools, as cell number allowed. Ficoll-Paque Plus gradient centrifugation was used to isolate PBMCs from whole blood, and the isolated PBMCs were then either used fresh or cryopreserved at -140C. In general, triplicate wells were set up for every culture condition. Leukapheresis product for the unexposed donors was purchased commercially.

The full study reports these points: In convalescent patients, nearly all vaccine-specific clones (304 of 307) were found to be mono-reactive for SARS-CoV-2 spike rather than cross-reactive with common cold coronaviruses. Although the median number of SARS-CoV-2-reactive clonotypes went up from 21 after infection to 35 to 40 after vaccination, the increase was not significant. The number of convalescent patients in the study was relatively small, and the study did not examine early timepoints following natural infection. In convalescent patients, a median about 86% of post-vaccine SARS-CoV-2-reactive clones were detected only after vaccination, suggesting vaccine-specific priming.

This TCR was recovered from a human donor in good health. The sequenced sample consisted of CD4+ T cells from blood, cultured in vitro. This sequence uses TRBV6-1 and TRBJ2-7; the D gene lacks a confident call. The DNA is TGTGCCAGCACCCCGCGCGGAAGGGCGCTCGAGCAGTACTTC. Its coded protein is CASTPRGRALEQYF.